This TCR beta chain was captured by sequencing in a study of T cells in Graves' hyperthyroidism and ophthalmopathy. RNA transcripts provided the source from which TCR beta CDR3 regions were amplified. TCR CDR3 underwent first-round RT-PCR with the HTBI primer set. Using its own MiXCR run on the multiplex PCR reads, TCRdb lists one record per CDR3 protein. The repertoire holds under 350,000 distinct CDR3 sequences, with 15% to 20% as singletons. Uncontrolled infections, other autoimmune diseases, pregnancy or lactation led to exclusion of patients. Diagnostic decisions used clinical symptoms, serum thyroxine and TRAb, thyroid ultrasound and orbital computed tomography. The CDR3 covers 13 residues. V shed 7 bases and J 5 bases; nucleotides not matched to a gene: 3. From germline, CDR1 is MNHNS and CDR2 SASEGT. This clonotype was counted ten times or more.

V is TRBV6-1 and J is TRBJ2-7, with TRBD1 identical over 12 bases. What was sequenced was blood. This receptor was obtained from a woman aged 45-65 years with Graves' hyperthyroidism. The CDR3 loop is CASTRDRGHEQYF. The DNA for the CDR3 is TGTGCCAGCACTCGGGACAGGGGGCACGAGCAGTACTTC.